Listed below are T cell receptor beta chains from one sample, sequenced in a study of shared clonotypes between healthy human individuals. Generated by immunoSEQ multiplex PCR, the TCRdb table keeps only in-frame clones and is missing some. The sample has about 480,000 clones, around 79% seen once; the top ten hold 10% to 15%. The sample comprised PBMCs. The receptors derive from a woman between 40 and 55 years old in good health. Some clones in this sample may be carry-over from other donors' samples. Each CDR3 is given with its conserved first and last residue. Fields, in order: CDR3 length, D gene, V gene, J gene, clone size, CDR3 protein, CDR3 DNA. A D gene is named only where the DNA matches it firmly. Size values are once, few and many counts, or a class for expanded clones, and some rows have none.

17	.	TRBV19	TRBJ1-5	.	CASSIDPGSYSNQPQHF	TGTGCCAGTAGTATAGACCCTGGCAGCTATAGCAATCAGCCCCAGCATTTT
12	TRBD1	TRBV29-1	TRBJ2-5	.	CSASTGVETQYF	TGCAGCGCCTCGACAGGGGTGGAGACCCAGTACTTC
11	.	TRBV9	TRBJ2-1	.	CASSGYNEQFF	TGTGCCAGCAGCGGATACAATGAGCAGTTCTTC
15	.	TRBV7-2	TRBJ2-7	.	CASSLVGTTSYEQYF	TGTGCCAGCAGCTTAGTGGGAACGACCTCCTACGAGCAGTACTTC
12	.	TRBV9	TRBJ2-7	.	CASSPRGHEQYF	TGTGCCAGCAGTCCCAGAGGGCACGAGCAGTACTTC
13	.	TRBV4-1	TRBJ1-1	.	CASSPFGGTEAFF	TGCGCCAGCAGCCCCTTCGGGGGCACTGAAGCTTTCTTT
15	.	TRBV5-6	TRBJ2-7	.	CASSLFGSTSYEQYF	TGTGCCAGCAGCTTGTTCGGCAGTACCTCCTACGAGCAGTACTTC
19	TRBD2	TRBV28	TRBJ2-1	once	CASSPSLGGRAHSYNEQFF	TGTGCCAGCAGTCCCTCCCTGGGCGGGAGGGCCCACTCCTACAATGAGCAGTTCTTC
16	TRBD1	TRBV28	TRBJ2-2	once	CASSPPDRGLAGELFF	TGTGCCAGCAGCCCACCCGACAGGGGGCTCGCCGGGGAGCTGTTTTTT
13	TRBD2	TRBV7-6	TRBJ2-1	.	CASRAGARNEQFF	TGTGCCAGTCGAGCGGGAGCGCGCAATGAGCAGTTCTTC